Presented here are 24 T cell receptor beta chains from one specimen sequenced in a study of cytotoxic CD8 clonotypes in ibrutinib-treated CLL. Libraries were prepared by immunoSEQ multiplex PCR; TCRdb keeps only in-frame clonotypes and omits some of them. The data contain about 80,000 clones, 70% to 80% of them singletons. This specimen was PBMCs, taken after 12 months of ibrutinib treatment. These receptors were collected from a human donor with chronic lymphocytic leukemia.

The chain's CDR3 is CASGLVRLGQGFTEAFF. The CDR3 bases are TGTGCTAGTGGTTTGGTACGCTTGGGACAGGGGTTCACTGAAGCTTTCTTT. The chain joins TRBV12-5 to TRBJ1-1; 10 positions match TRBD1. CDR1 LGHNT and CDR2 FRNRAP come from the germline V gene. V lost 0 bases to trimming and J lost 4 bases; unmatched junction nucleotides: 8. This CDR3 comprises 17 residues.

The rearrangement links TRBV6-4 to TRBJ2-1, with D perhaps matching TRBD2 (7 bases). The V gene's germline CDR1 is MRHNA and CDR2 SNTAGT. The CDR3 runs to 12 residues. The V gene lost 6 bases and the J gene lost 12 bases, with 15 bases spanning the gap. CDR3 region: CASSPGGGRQFF. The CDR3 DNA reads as TGTGCCAGCAGCCCTGGGGGGGGCCGGCAGTTCTTC.

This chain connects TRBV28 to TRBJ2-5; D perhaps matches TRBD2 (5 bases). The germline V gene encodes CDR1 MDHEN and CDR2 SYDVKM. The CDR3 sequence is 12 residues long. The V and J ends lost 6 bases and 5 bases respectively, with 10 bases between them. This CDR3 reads CASSHPGETQYF. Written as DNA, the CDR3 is TGTGCCAGCAGCCACCCGGGGGAGACCCAGTACTTC.

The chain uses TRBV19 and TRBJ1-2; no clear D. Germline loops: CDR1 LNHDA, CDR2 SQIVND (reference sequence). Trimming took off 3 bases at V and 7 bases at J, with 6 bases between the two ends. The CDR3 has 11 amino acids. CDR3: CASSIRGGYTF. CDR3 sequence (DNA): TGTGCCAGTAGTATCCGGGGTGGCTACACCTTC.

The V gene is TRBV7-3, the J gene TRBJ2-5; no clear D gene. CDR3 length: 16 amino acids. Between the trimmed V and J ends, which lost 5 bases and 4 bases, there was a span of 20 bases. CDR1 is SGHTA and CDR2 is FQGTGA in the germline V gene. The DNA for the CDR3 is TGTGCCAGCAGCCTAGTTCCCAGGCGCAATAGAGAGACCCAGTACTTC. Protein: CASSLVPRRNRETQYF.

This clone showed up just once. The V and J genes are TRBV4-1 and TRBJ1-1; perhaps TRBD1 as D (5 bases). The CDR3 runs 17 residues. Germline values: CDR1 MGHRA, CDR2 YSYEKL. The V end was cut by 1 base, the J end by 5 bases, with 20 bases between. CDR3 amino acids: CASSQGDLFIPGTEAFF. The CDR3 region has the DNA TGCGCCAGCAGCCAAGGGGACCTATTTATCCCGGGTACTGAAGCTTTCTTT.

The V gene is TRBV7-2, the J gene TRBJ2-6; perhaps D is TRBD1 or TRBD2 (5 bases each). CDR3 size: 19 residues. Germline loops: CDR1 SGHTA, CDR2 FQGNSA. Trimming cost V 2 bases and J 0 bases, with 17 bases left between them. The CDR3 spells CASSLWGPVGNSGANVLTF. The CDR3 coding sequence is TGTGCCAGCAGCTTATGGGGACCCGTGGGGAACTCTGGGGCCAACGTCCTGACTTTC. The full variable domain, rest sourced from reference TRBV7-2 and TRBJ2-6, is GAGVSQSPSNKVTEKGKDVELRCDPISGHTALYWYRQSLGQGLEFLIYFQGNSAPDKSGLPSDRFSAERTGGSVSTLTIQRTQQEDSAVYLCASSLWGPVGNSGANVLTFGAGSRLTVL.

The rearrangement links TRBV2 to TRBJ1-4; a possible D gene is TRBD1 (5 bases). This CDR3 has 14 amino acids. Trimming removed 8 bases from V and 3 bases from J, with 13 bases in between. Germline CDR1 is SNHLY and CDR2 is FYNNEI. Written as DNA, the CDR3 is TGTGCCAGCCTCCGGGACCGCTCTAATGAAAAACTGTTTTTT. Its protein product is CASLRDRSNEKLFF.

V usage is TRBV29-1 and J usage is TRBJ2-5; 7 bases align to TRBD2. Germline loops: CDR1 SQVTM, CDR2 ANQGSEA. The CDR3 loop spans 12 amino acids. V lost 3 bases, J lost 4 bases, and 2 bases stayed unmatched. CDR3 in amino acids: CSVEGEGETQYF. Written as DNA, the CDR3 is TGCAGCGTTGAGGGGGAGGGAGAGACCCAGTACTTC.

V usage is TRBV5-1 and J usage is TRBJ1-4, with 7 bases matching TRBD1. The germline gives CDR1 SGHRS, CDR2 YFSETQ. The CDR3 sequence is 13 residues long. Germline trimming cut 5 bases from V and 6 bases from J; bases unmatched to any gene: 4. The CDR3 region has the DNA TGCGCCAGCAGTCGACAGGGTGATGAAAAACTGTTTTTT. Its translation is CASSRQGDEKLFF.

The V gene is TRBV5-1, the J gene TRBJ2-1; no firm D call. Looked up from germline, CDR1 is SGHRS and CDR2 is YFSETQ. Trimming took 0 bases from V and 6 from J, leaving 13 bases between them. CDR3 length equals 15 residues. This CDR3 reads CASSLEPPPGNEQFF. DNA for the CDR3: TGCGCCAGCAGCTTGGAACCCCCTCCCGGCAATGAGCAGTTCTTC.

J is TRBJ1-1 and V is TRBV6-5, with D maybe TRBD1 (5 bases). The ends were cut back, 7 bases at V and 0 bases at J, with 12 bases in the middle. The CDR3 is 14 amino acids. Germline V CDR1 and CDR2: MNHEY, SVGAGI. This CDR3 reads CASTLGPLNTEAFF. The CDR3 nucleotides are TGTGCCAGCACCCTGGGACCCCTGAACACTGAAGCTTTCTTT.

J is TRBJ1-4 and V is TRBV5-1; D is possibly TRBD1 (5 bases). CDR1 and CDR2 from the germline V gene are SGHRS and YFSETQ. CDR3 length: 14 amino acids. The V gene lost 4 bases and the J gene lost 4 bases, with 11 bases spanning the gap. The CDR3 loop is CASSQGAFNEKLFF. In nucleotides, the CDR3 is TGCGCCAGCAGCCAGGGCGCCTTTAATGAAAAACTGTTTTTT.

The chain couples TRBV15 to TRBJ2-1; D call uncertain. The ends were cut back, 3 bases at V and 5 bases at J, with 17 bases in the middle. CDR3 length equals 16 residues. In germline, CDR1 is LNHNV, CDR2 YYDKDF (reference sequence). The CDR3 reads CATSSPSTRRDNEQFF. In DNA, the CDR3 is TGTGCCACCAGCAGCCCATCGACCAGGAGAGACAATGAGCAGTTCTTC.

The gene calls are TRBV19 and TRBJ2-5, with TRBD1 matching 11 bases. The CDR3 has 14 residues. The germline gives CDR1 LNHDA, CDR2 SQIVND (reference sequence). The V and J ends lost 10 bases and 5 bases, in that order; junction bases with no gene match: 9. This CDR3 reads CATGGQGAGETQYF. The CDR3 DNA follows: TGTGCCACGGGCGGACAGGGGGCCGGGGAGACCCAGTACTTC.

In nucleotides, the CDR3 is TGTGCCAGCAGACCTACTAGCGGGAGAAGGTCAGATACGCAGTATTTT. This translates into CASRPTSGRRSDTQYF. The V gene is TRBV11-2, the J gene TRBJ2-3, with 11 bases identical to TRBD2. V dropped 6 bases and J dropped 4; count of bases not matched to a gene: 9. This CDR3 region has 16 residues. Germline lookup yields CDR1 SGHAT and CDR2 FQNNGV.

The CDR3 protein is CASSPPGEQFF. The CDR3 DNA follows: TGTGCCAGCAGCCCCCCCGGTGAGCAGTTCTTC. This chain uses TRBV11-3 with TRBJ2-1; D unclear. Germline CDR1 reads SGHNT; CDR2 reads YENEEA. The CDR3 has 11 amino acids. Trimming removed 5 bases at V and 9 bases at J, with 8 bases between.

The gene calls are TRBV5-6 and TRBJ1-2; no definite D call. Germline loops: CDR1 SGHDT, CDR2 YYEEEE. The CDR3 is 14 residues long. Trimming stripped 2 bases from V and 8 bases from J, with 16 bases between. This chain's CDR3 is CASSFGRPPGGYTF. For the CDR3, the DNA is TGTGCCAGCAGCTTTGGGCGCCCCCCCGGCGGCTACACCTTC.

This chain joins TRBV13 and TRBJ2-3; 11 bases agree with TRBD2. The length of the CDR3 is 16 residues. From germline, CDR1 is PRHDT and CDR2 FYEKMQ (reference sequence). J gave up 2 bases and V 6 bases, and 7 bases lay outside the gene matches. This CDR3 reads CASRSVGLAATDTQYF. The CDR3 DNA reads TGTGCCAGCAGATCCGTGGGACTAGCGGCCACAGATACGCAGTATTTT. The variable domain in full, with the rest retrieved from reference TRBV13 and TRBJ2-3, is AAGVIQSPRHLIKEKRETATLKCYPIPRHDTVYWYQQGPGQDPQFLISFYEKMQSDKGSIPDRFSAQQFSDYHSELNMSSLELGDSALYFCASRSVGLAATDTQYFGPGTRLTVL.

The DNA for the CDR3 is TGTGCCAGCAGCCCACAGGGGATGGGGGAGACCCAGTACTTC. Protein: CASSPQGMGETQYF. The gene calls are TRBV11-2 and TRBJ2-5; 7 positions match TRBD1. V shed 5 bases, J shed 5 bases, and the junction held 8 bases outside the gene matches. The CDR3 has 14 amino acids. CDR1 SGHAT and CDR2 FQNNGV come from the germline V gene.

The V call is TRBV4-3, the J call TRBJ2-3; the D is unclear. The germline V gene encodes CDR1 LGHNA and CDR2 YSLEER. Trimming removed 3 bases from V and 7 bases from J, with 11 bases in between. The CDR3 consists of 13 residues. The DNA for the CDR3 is TGCGCCAGCAGCCAGGCGATAGGTAATACGCAGTATTTT. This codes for CASSQAIGNTQYF.

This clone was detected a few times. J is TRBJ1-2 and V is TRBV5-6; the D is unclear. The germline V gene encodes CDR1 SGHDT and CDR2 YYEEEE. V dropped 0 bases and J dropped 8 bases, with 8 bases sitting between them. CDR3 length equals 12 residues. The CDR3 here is CASSLAGRGYTF. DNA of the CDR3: TGTGCCAGCAGCTTGGCAGGTAGGGGCTACACCTTC.

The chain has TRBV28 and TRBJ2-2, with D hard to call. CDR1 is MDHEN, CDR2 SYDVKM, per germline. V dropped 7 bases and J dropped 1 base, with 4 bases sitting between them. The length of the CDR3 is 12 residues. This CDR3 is CASMGNTGELFF. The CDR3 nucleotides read TGTGCCAGCATGGGGAACACCGGGGAGCTGTTTTTT.

The chain's CDR3 is CASSLGEEGKLFF. The CDR3 coding sequence is TGTGCCAGCAGCTTAGGCGAGGAGGGAAAACTGTTTTTT. The chain links TRBV7-9 to TRBJ1-4, with D uncertain. V lost 1 base, J lost 10 bases, and 10 bases lay in between. Germline CDR1 SEHNR, CDR2 FQNEAQ (reference sequence). This CDR3 spans 13 amino acids.